Listed below are T cell receptor beta chains from one sample, sequenced in a study of T-cell reconstitution after alpha-beta-depleted transplantation in children. TCRdb independently ran MiXCR on the PCR reads; one entry per CDR3 protein. The profile covers under 300,000 distinct CDR3 sequences, with 9.5% to 13% appearing a single time and 23% taken by the ten largest. Here the sequenced sample was peripheral blood, taken 180 days after TCRalphabeta/CD19-depleted stem cell transplant. These receptors came from a male patient aged 2-15 years who had a stem cell transplant for chronic granulomatous disease, so the T cells may come from the graft donor. Each CDR3 is given with its conserved first and last residue. A D gene is named only where the DNA matches it firmly. Clone size is not always given. Where it is, it says once, few, many or a class for expanded clones.

few	TRBV7-9	TRBJ2-7	-	TGTGCCAGCAGCCCACAATTAGTCGAGCAGTACTTC	CASSPQLVEQYF
many	TRBV7-9	TRBJ1-1	TRBD1	TGTGCCAGCAGCCGAATTGACAGGGGCACTGAAGCTTTCTTT	CASSRIDRGTEAFF
many	TRBV7-2	TRBJ2-5	TRBD1	TGTGCCAGCAGCTTACAGGGGGTTGGGGGAGAGACCCAGTACTTC	CASSLQGVGGETQYF
many	TRBV20-1	TRBJ1-2	-	TGCAGTGCTAGTCGTTCCGACTATGGCTACACCTTC	CSASRSDYGYTF
many	TRBV15	TRBJ1-1	-	TGTGCCACCAGCAGAGTCCGGGACACTGAAGCTTTCTTT	CATSRVRDTEAFF
many	TRBV27	TRBJ1-4	-	TGTGCCAGCAGTCCTGCGGAGGGTCGAGCTAATGAAAAACTGTTTTTT	CASSPAEGRANEKLFF
many	TRBV27	TRBJ2-1	-	TGTGCCAGCAGTACGGACAGATACAATGAGCAGTTCTTC	CASSTDRYNEQFF
-	TRBV7-9	TRBJ2-1	-	TGTGCCAGCAGCTCTTGGGCAGAACTCTACAATGAGCAGTTCTTC	CASSSWAELYNEQFF
many	TRBV5-6	TRBJ2-6	TRBD1	TGTGCCAGCAGCTCCGGACAGGTCATACTCTCCTCCGGGGCCAACGTCCTGACTTTC	CASSSGQVILSSGANVLTF
many	TRBV24-1	TRBJ2-3	TRBD1	TGTGCCACCAGTGATTTGAACAGGGGATTCACAGATACGCAGTATTTT	CATSDLNRGFTDTQYF